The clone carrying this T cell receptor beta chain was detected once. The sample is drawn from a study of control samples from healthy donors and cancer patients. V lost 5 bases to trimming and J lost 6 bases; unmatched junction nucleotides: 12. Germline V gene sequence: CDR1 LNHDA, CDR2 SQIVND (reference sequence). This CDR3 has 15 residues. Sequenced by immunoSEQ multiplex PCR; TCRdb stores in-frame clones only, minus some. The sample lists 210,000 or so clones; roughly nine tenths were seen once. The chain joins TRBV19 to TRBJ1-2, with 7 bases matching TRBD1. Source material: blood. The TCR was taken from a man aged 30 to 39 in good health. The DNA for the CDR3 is TGTGCCAGTAGTCCGTACGACAGGGCTTTTGATGGCTACACCTTC. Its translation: CASSPYDRAFDGYTF.